These 12 T cell receptor beta chains came from one sample sequenced in a study of cytomegalovirus exposure and HLA in healthy donors. The study ran its PCR with 60 Vbeta and 13 Jbeta primers. TCRdb's table, derived via immunoSEQ multiplex PCR, lists solely in-frame clones and lacks some. The sample holds about 180,000 clones, about four fifths seen once. Material for sequencing was PBMCs. Receptors originate from a woman aged 30 to 39 in good health and CMV-seronegative.

V usage is TRBV7-9 and J usage is TRBJ1-2; the D gene is possibly TRBD1 (6 bases). The V end lost 9 bases, the J end lost 2 bases, and 16 bases lay between the germline ends. The CDR3 is 14 residues long. The germline CDR1 and CDR2 sequences are SEHNR and FQNEAQ (reference sequence). In DNA, the CDR3 is TGTGCCAGTATCCCGGGACAACTAAACTATGGCTACACCTTC. Protein: CASIPGQLNYGYTF.

This rearrangement joins TRBV6-6 to TRBJ1-1, with 7 bases fitting TRBD1. The CDR3 has 14 residues. With V trimmed by 4 bases and J by 0 bases, 2 bases remained unmatched. Germline CDR1 is MNHNY and CDR2 is SVGAGI (reference sequence). CDR3 sequence: CASSLGQLNTEAFF. The CDR3 coding sequence is TGTGCCAGCAGTTTGGGACAGCTGAACACTGAAGCTTTCTTT.

The chain joins TRBV7-2 to TRBJ2-7, with 7 bases lining up with TRBD1. This CDR3 comprises 15 residues. V lost 5 bases to trimming and J lost 1 base; unmatched junction nucleotides: 8. Per germline, CDR1 SGHTA and CDR2 FQGNSA. The CDR3 protein is CASSHPQGNSYEQYF. The CDR3, as DNA: TGTGCCAGCAGCCACCCACAGGGGAATTCCTACGAGCAGTACTTC.

This rearrangement joins TRBV2 to TRBJ2-3; 8 bases match TRBD1. The CDR3 consists of 17 residues. Germline assignment: CDR1 SNHLY and CDR2 FYNNEI. V lost 10 bases and J lost 1; bases outside the gene matches: 16. CDR3 in amino acids: CATAQGVASDRTDTQYF. The CDR3 region has the DNA TGTGCCACAGCACAGGGGGTGGCTAGCGACCGCACAGATACGCAGTATTTT. The complete variable domain, with remaining parts taken from reference TRBV2 and TRBJ2-3, reads EPEVTQTPSHQVTQMGQEVILRCVPISNHLYFYWYRQILGQKVEFLVSFYNNEISEKSEIFDDQFSVERPDGSNFTLKIRSTKLEDSAMYFCATAQGVASDRTDTQYFGPGTRLTVL.

This sequence joins TRBV6-4 and TRBJ1-5; TRBD1 agrees at 9 bases. Per the germline V gene, CDR1 is MRHNA and CDR2 is SNTAGT. Germline trimming cut 10 bases from V and 10 bases from J; bases unmatched to any gene: 11. CDR3 length: 13 amino acids. The CDR3 DNA is TGTGCCACCGCAGTCGGACAGGGGTTACCCCAGCATTTT. It yields the protein CATAVGQGLPQHF.

The chain combines TRBV9 with TRBJ2-5; TRBD1 agrees at 8 bases. V was clipped by 0 bases and J by 0 bases; unmatched bases: 1. CDR1 and CDR2 from the germline V gene are SGDLS and YYNGEE. CDR3 length: 15 amino acids. CDR3 coding DNA: TGTGCCAGCAGCGTAGACAGGGGGTACCAAGAGACCCAGTACTTC. It codes for CASSVDRGYQETQYF.

This sequence joins TRBV23-1 and TRBJ1-4, with D possibly being TRBD1 (5 bases). TRBV23-1 is assigned to the ORF class and has an uncertain function. The CDR3 is 12 amino acids. Trimming removed 0 bases from V and 14 bases from J, with 10 bases in between. CDR3 sequence: CASSQSEGNLFF. The CDR3 DNA is TGCGCCAGCAGTCAATCGGAGGGGAACCTGTTTTTT.

The chain couples TRBV4-2 to TRBJ2-7; D is perhaps TRBD1 (8 bases). Germline loops: CDR1 LGHNA, CDR2 YNFKEQ. Trimming stripped 1 base from V and 4 bases from J, with 20 bases between. CDR3 length equals 17 residues. CDR3 DNA: TGTGCCAGCAGCCAAGTCCCAACAGGGGGGGATACTTACGAGCAGTACTTC. Translated, it gives CASSQVPTGGDTYEQYF.

The V call is TRBV28, the J call TRBJ1-5, with D possibly matching TRBD1 (5 bases). The CDR3 contains 16 residues. Germline values: CDR1 MDHEN, CDR2 SYDVKM. The V and J ends lost 5 bases and 7 bases respectively, with 21 bases between them. CDR3 DNA: TGTGCCAGCAGTCCGTTGTTCGGTCAGGGTATACAGCCCCAGCATTTT. This gives the protein CASSPLFGQGIQPQHF.

This clone was observed a few times. V and J are TRBV5-6 and TRBJ1-1; 7 positions agree with TRBD1. Germline lookup yields CDR1 SGHDT and CDR2 YYEEEE. This CDR3 is 16 amino acids long. Unmatched junction bases numbered 13, after V lost 3 bases and J lost 5 bases. The CDR3 sequence: CASSYYRGRLGTEAFF. As DNA, the CDR3 is TGTGCCAGCAGCTACTACAGGGGAAGGTTAGGGACTGAAGCTTTCTTT.

This chain uses TRBV10-2 with TRBJ2-7, with a tentative D call TRBD1 (5 bases). CDR3 length: 17 residues. Germline CDR1 WSHSY, CDR2 SAAADI. Trimming took off 0 bases at V and 2 bases at J, with 17 bases between the two ends. DNA for the CDR3: TGCGCCAGCAGTGAGTCGACTCCCTTTGGACAAGCCTACGAGCAGTACTTC. This encodes CASSESTPFGQAYEQYF.

The chain has TRBV30 and TRBJ2-3; 9 bases line up with TRBD2. The CDR3 sequence is 14 residues long. Germline CDR1 is GTSNPN and CDR2 is SVGIG (reference sequence). Germline trimming cut 3 bases from V and 4 bases from J; bases unmatched to any gene: 5. CDR3 sequence reads: CAWRAGGGADTQYF. The CDR3 DNA is TGTGCCTGGAGGGCCGGCGGGGGGGCAGATACGCAGTATTTT.